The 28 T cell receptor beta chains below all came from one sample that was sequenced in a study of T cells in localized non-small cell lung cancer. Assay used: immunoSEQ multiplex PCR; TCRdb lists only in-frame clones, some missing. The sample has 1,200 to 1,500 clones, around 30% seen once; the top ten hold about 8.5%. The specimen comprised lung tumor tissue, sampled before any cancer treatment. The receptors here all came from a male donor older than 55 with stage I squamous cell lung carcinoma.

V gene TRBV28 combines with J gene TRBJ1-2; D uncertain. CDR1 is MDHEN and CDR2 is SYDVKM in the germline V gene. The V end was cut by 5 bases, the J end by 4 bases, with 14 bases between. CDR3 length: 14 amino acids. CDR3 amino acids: CASSATPEVYGYTF. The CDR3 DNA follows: TGTGCCAGCAGTGCCACCCCGGAAGTCTATGGCTACACCTTC.

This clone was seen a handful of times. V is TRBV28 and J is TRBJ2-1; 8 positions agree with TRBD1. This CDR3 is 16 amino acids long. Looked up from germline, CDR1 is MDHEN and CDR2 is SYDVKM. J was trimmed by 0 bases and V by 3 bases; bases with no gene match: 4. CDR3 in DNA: TGTGCCAGCAGTTTCTCGACAGGGGACTCCTACAATGAGCAGTTCTTC. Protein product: CASSFSTGDSYNEQFF.

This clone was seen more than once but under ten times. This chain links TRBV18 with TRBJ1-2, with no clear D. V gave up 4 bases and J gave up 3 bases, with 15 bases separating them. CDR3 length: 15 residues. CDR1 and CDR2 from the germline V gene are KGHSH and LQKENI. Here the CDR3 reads CASSLSSEGYYGYTF. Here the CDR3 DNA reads TGTGCCAGCTCACTTTCCTCGGAAGGCTACTATGGCTACACCTTC.

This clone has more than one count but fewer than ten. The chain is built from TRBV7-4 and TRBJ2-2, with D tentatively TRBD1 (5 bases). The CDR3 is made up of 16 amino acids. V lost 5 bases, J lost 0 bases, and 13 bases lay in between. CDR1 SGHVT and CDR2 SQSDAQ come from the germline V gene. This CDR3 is CASSVDTGSNTGELFF. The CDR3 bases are TGTGCCAGCAGCGTAGATACAGGATCGAACACCGGGGAGCTGTTTTTT.

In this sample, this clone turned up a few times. The CDR3 sequence is CASKRLATTDTQYF. The CDR3 DNA reads TGTGCCAGCAAACGACTAGCGACGACAGATACGCAGTATTTT. The chain employs TRBV9 and TRBJ2-3, with 8 bases matching TRBD2. The germline gives CDR1 SGDLS, CDR2 YYNGEE. There are 14 residues in the CDR3. After removal of 6 bases from V and 3 bases from J, the junction contained 6 bases not matched to a gene.

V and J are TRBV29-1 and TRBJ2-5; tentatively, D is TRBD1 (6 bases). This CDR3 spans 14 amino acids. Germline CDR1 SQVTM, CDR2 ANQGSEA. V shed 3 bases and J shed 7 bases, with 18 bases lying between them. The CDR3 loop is CSVEIRGGQRTQYF. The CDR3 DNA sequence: TGCAGCGTTGAGATAAGAGGGGGACAAAGGACCCAGTACTTC.

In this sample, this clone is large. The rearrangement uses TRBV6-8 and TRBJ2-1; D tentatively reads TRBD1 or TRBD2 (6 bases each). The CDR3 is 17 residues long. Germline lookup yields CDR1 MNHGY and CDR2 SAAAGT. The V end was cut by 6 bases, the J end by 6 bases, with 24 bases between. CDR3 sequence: CASRKGEARASGNEQFF. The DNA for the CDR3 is TGTGCCAGCAGGAAGGGGGAGGCCCGAGCTTCGGGCAATGAGCAGTTCTTC.

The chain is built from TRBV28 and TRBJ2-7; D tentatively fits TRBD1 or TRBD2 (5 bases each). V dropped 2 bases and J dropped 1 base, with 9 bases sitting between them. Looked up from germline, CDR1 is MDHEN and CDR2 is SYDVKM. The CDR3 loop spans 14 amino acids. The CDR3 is CASSLEGMSYEQYF. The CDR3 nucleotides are TGTGCCAGCAGTTTAGAGGGGATGTCCTACGAGCAGTACTTC.

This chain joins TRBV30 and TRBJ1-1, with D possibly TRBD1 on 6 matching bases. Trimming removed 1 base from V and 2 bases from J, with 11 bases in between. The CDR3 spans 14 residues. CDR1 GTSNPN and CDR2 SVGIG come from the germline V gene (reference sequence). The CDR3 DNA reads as TGTGCCTGGAGTGCCCTCAGGGGAAACACTGAAGCTTTCTTT. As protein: CAWSALRGNTEAFF.

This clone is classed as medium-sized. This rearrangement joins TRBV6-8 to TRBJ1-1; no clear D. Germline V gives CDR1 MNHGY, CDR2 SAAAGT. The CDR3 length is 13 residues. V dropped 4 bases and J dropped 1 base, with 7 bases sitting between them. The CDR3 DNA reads TGTGCCAGCAGTTCCGACAAGAACACTGAAGCTTTCTTT. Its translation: CASSSDKNTEAFF.

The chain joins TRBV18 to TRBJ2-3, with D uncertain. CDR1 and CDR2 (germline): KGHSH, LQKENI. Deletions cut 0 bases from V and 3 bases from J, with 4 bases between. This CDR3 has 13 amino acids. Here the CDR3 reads CASSPPSTDTQYF. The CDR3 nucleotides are TGTGCCAGCTCACCACCGTCTACAGATACGCAGTATTTT.

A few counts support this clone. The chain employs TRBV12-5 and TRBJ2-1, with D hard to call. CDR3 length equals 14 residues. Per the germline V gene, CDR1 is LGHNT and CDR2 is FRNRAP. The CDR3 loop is CASLGPPSYNEQFF. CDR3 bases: TGTGCCAGCCTCGGACCACCCTCCTACAATGAGCAGTTCTTC.

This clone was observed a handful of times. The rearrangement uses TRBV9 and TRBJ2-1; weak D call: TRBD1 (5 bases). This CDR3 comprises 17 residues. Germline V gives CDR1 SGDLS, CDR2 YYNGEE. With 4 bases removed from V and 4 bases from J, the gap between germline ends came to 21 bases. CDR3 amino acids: CASSPKGYGTIYNEQFF. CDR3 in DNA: TGTGCCAGCAGCCCGAAGGGGTATGGAACTATATACAATGAGCAGTTCTTC.

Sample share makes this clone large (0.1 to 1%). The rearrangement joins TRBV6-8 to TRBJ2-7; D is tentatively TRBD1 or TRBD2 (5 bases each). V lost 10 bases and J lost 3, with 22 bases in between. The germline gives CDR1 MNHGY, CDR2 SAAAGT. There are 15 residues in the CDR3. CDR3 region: CAISQGRAAFYEQYF. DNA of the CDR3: TGTGCCATCAGCCAGGGCCGAGCGGCCTTCTACGAGCAGTACTTC.

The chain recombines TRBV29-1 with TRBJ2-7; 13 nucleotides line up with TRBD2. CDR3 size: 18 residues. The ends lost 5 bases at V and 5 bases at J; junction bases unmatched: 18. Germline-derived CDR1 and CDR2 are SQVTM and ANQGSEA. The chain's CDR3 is CSVRTGGRLAGGGNEQYF. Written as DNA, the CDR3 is TGCAGCGTTAGGACAGGGGGAAGACTAGCGGGAGGTGGAAACGAGCAGTACTTC.

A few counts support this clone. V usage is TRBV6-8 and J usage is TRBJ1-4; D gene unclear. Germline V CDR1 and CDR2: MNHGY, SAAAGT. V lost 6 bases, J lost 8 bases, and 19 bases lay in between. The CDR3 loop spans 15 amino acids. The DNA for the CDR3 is TGTGCCAGCAGACCTCGAAGTGGGGTTTCGGAAAAACTGTTTTTT. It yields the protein CASRPRSGVSEKLFF.

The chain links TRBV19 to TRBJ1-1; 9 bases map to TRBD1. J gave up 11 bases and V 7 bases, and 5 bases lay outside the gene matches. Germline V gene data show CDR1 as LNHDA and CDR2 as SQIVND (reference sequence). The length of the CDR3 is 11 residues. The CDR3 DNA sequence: TGTGCCAGTATGGACAGGGGCCGGGCTTTCTTT. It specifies CASMDRGRAFF. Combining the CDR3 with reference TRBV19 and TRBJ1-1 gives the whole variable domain DGGITQSPKYLFRKEGQNVTLSCEQNLNHDAMYWYRQDPGQGLRLIYYSQIVNDFQKGDIAEGYSVSREKKESFPLTVTSAQKNPTAFYLCASMDRGRAFFGQGTRLTVV.

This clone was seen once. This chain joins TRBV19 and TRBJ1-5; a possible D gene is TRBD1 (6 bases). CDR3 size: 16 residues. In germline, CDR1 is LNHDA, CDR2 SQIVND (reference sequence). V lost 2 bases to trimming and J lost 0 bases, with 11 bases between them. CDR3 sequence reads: CASSIITGISNQPQHF. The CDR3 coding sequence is TGTGCCAGTAGTATAATAACAGGGATTAGCAATCAGCCCCAGCATTTT.

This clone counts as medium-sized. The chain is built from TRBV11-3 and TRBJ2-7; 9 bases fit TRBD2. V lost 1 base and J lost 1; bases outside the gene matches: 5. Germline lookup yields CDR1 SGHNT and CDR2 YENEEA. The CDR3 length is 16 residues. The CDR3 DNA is TGTGCCAGCAGCTTAGTCGGCGGGAGGGTTTCCTACGAGCAGTACTTC. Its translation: CASSLVGGRVSYEQYF.

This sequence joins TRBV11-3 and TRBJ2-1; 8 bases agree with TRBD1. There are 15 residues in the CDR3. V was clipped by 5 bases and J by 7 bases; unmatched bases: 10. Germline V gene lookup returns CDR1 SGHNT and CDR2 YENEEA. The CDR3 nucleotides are TGTGCCAGCAGCCTCTTCGGGACAGGCCAAAATGAGCAGTTCTTC. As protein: CASSLFGTGQNEQFF.

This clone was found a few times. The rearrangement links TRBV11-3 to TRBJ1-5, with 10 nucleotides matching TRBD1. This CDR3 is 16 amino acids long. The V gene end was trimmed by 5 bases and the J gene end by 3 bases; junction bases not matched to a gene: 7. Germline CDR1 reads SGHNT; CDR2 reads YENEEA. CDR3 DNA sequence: TGTGCCAGCAGCCAACGGACAGGGGGGATCAATCAGCCCCAGCATTTT. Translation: CASSQRTGGINQPQHF.

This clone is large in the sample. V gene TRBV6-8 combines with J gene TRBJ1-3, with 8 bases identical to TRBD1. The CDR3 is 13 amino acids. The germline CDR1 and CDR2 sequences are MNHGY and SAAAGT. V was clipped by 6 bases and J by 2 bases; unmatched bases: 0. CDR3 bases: TGTGCCAGCAGACAGGGGGCTGGAAACACCATATATTTT. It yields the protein CASRQGAGNTIYF.

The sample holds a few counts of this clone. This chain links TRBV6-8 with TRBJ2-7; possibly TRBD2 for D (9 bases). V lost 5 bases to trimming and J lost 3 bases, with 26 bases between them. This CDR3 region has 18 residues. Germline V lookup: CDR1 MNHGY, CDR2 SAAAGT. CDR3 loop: CASSDRGGVSGRFYEQYF. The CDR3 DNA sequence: TGTGCCAGCAGTGACAGGGGAGGGGTTAGCGGGAGATTCTACGAGCAGTACTTC.

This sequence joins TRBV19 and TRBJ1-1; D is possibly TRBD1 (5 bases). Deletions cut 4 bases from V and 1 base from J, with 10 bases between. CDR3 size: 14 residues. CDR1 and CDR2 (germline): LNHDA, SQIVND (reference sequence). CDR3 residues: CASSTGTTNTEAFF. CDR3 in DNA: TGTGCCAGTAGTACCGGGACCACGAACACTGAAGCTTTCTTT.

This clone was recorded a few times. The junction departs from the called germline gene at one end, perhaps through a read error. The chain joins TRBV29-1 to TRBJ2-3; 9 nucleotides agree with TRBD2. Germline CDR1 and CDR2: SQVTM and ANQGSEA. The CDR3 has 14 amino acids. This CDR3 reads CSFDSGSYTDTQYF. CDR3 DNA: TGCAGCTTTGATAGCGGGAGTTACACAGATACGCAGTATTTT.

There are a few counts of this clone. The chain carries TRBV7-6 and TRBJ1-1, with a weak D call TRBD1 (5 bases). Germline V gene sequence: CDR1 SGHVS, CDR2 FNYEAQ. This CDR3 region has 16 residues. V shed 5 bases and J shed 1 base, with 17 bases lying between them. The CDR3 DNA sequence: TGTGCCAGCAGCCCCATGGTCCGGACACGGAACACTGAAGCTTTCTTT. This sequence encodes CASSPMVRTRNTEAFF.

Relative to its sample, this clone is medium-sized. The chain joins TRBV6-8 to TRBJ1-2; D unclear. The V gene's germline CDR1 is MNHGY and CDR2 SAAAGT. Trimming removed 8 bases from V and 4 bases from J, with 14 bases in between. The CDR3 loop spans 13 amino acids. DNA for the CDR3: TGTGCCAGCCTCAACCCGCAGCTCTATGGCTACACCTTC. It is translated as CASLNPQLYGYTF.

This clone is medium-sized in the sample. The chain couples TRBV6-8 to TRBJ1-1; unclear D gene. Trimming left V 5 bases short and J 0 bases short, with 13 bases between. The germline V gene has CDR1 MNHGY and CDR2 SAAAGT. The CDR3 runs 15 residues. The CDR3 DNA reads TGTGCCAGCAGTGCGGTGGCAGACATGAACACTGAAGCTTTCTTT. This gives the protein CASSAVADMNTEAFF.